Listed below are T cell receptor beta chains from one sample, sequenced in a study of blood T cell repertoires in COVID-19. The table came from immunoSEQ multiplex PCR; TCRdb's copy has only in-frame clones and leaves some out. The sample records about 250,000 clones, approximately 90% being singletons. The material sequenced was peripheral blood. The receptors derive from a woman between 40 and 55 years old who had recovered from COVID-19. The CDR3 runs from the conserved cysteine through the conserved F or W. The order of the fields is CDR3 DNA, CDR3 protein, J gene, D gene, V gene. A D gene is named only where the DNA matches it firmly.

CDR3 DNA: TGTGCCAGTAGTAAATTTGGAGGACAGACTATTCAAGAGACCCAGTACTTC
CDR3 protein: CASSKFGGQTIQETQYF
J gene: TRBJ2-5
D gene: NA
V gene: TRBV19

CDR3 DNA: TGTGCCAGCAGCTTTAGGGGAGGGCAGGTCCCCTACAATGAGCAGTTCTTC
CDR3 protein: CASSFRGGQVPYNEQFF
J gene: TRBJ2-1
D gene: TRBD2
V gene: TRBV5-5

CDR3 DNA: TGTGCCAGCAGAATGGGGGGTTTC
CDR3 protein: CASRMGGF
J gene: TRBJ2-7
D gene: NA
V gene: TRBV5-8

CDR3 DNA: TGTGCCAGCAGTGACCTGGGGGGATCCTACGAGCAGTACTTC
CDR3 protein: CASSDLGGSYEQYF
J gene: TRBJ2-7
D gene: NA
V gene: TRBV6-1

CDR3 DNA: TGTGCCAGCAGTTTCAGGGTTGGCTCTATCTACGGCTACACCTTC
CDR3 protein: CASSFRVGSIYGYTF
J gene: TRBJ1-2
D gene: NA
V gene: TRBV28

CDR3 DNA: TGTGCCAGCAGTGGACAGGGGAAGGCTTGGGGCAATCAGCCCCAGCATTTT
CDR3 protein: CASSGQGKAWGNQPQHF
J gene: TRBJ1-5
D gene: TRBD1
V gene: TRBV28

CDR3 DNA: TGTGCCAGCACCCACATCGGACAACTGCCTGAGGGCTACACCTTC
CDR3 protein: CASTHIGQLPEGYTF
J gene: TRBJ1-2
D gene: NA
V gene: TRBV6-5

CDR3 DNA: TGTGCCATCAAGCGCGGAACATCCTACGAGCAGTACTTC
CDR3 protein: CAIKRGTSYEQYF
J gene: TRBJ2-7
D gene: NA
V gene: TRBV10-3

CDR3 DNA: TGTGCCAGCAGTTACGGGCAGGGGGCGAAAGAGCAGTACTTC
CDR3 protein: CASSYGQGAKEQYF
J gene: TRBJ2-7
D gene: TRBD1
V gene: TRBV6-5

CDR3 DNA: TGTGCCAGCAGCTCCCCATTTACAGATACGCAGTATTTT
CDR3 protein: CASSSPFTDTQYF
J gene: TRBJ2-3
D gene: NA
V gene: TRBV7-9

CDR3 DNA: TGTGCCAGCGGACTGGGCCACAATGAGCAGTTCTTC
CDR3 protein: CASGLGHNEQFF
J gene: TRBJ2-1
D gene: NA
V gene: TRBV9

CDR3 DNA: TGCGCCAGCAGCTTGAGAGGGCCCGAGGTTAATTCACCCCTCCACTTT
CDR3 protein: CASSLRGPEVNSPLHF
J gene: TRBJ1-6
D gene: NA
V gene: TRBV5-1

CDR3 DNA: TGTGCCAGCAGTTTAGGTGCGTGGCAGGACTATGGCTACACCTTC
CDR3 protein: CASSLGAWQDYGYTF
J gene: TRBJ1-2
D gene: NA
V gene: TRBV28

CDR3 DNA: TGTGCCAGCAGCTTGGGGGACAGCCTATATGGCTACACCTTC
CDR3 protein: CASSLGDSLYGYTF
J gene: TRBJ1-2
D gene: TRBD1
V gene: TRBV11-3

CDR3 DNA: TGTGCCAGCAGTTTATCGTTCGCGACAGCTAGCTCCTACGAGCAGTACTTC
CDR3 protein: CASSLSFATASSYEQYF
J gene: TRBJ2-7
D gene: NA
V gene: TRBV27

CDR3 DNA: TGTGCCAGCTCACCTCAACCCCCTAGCGGGATCACCGGGGAGCTGTTTTTT
CDR3 protein: CASSPQPPSGITGELFF
J gene: TRBJ2-2
D gene: TRBD2
V gene: TRBV18

CDR3 DNA: TGTGCCAGCTCCTCGGACAGGACAAACACCGGGGAGCTGTTTTTT
CDR3 protein: CASSSDRTNTGELFF
J gene: TRBJ2-2
D gene: TRBD1
V gene: TRBV18

CDR3 DNA: TGTGCCAGTAGTAGCTGGGACAGGGGGCAGTACGAGCAGTACTTC
CDR3 protein: CASSSWDRGQYEQYF
J gene: TRBJ2-7
D gene: TRBD1
V gene: TRBV19

CDR3 DNA: TGTGCCAGCAGTCCAATCCACAGGGTTCCGTACTATGGCTACACCTTC
CDR3 protein: CASSPIHRVPYYGYTF
J gene: TRBJ1-2
D gene: NA
V gene: TRBV2

CDR3 DNA: TGTGCCAGCAGCGTAGTAGCGGGGGACACAGATACGCAGTATTTT
CDR3 protein: CASSVVAGDTDTQYF
J gene: TRBJ2-3
D gene: TRBD2
V gene: TRBV9

CDR3 DNA: TGTGCCAGCAGTTTAACCGGGGGGGGCACAGATACGCAGTATTTT
CDR3 protein: CASSLTGGGTDTQYF
J gene: TRBJ2-3
D gene: TRBD2
V gene: TRBV28

CDR3 DNA: TGTGCCTGGAGCTACCGGGACAGGAGCGAGCAGTACTTC
CDR3 protein: CAWSYRDRSEQYF
J gene: TRBJ2-7
D gene: TRBD1
V gene: TRBV30

CDR3 DNA: TGTGCCAGCAGCCGAAATACGGACTCTTCCTACGAGCAGTACTTC
CDR3 protein: CASSRNTDSSYEQYF
J gene: TRBJ2-7
D gene: NA
V gene: TRBV5-5

CDR3 DNA: TGTGCCAGCAGCTTAGAGCACAGGGGCTCTGGGGCCAACGTCCTGACTTTC
CDR3 protein: CASSLEHRGSGANVLTF
J gene: TRBJ2-6
D gene: TRBD1
V gene: TRBV7-2